The clone carrying this T cell receptor (beta chain) has ten or more counts. This record comes from a study of naive and memory T cell subsets. V shed 0 bases and J shed 6 bases, with 7 bases lying between them. Germline CDR1 reads LNHNV; CDR2 reads YYDKDF (reference sequence). This CDR3 spans 13 amino acids. Both TRBC1 and TRBC2 were covered by a beta constant-region primer of two equimolar oligonucleotides. From the UMI-ligation and nested PCR reads, TCRdb called clonotypes with MiXCR, one entry per CDR3 protein. Of several thousand distinct CDR3 sequences listed, around 7.2% are singletons. The V and J genes are TRBV15 and TRBJ2-3; D is unresolved. The sequencing sample was made of CD4+ TEMRA cells from blood. Indicated subset: effector memory re-expressing CD45RA, CD45RA+ CD27-. The sequence was obtained from a human donor in good health. The CDR3 loop is CATSRDPQDTQYF. Here the CDR3 DNA reads TGTGCCACCAGCAGAGATCCCCAGGATACGCAGTATTTT.